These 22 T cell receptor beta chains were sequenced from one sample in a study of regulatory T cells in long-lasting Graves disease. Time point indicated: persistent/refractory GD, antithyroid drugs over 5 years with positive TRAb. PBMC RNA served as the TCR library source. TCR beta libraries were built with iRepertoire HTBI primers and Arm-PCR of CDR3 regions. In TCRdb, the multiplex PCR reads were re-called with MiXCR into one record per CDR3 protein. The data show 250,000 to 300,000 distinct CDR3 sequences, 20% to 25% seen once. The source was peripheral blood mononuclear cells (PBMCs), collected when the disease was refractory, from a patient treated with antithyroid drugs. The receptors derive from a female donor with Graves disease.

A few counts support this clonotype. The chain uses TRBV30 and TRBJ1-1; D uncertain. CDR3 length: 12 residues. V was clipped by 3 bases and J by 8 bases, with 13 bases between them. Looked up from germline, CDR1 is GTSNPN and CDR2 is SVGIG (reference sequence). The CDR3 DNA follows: TGTGCCTGGAGGAGGATTTCTACCGAAGCTTTCTTT. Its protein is CAWRRISTEAFF.

For the CDR3, the DNA is TGCAGTGCTAGAGATATGGGGGGAACTAGCGGGAGCTACGAGCAGTACTTC. It specifies CSARDMGGTSGSYEQYF. The chain has TRBV20-1 and TRBJ2-7, with 11 bases that match TRBD2. J gave up 3 bases and V 0 bases, and 10 bases lay outside the gene matches. The CDR3 spans 17 residues. Germline V gene sequence: CDR1 DFQATT, CDR2 SNEGSKA (reference sequence).

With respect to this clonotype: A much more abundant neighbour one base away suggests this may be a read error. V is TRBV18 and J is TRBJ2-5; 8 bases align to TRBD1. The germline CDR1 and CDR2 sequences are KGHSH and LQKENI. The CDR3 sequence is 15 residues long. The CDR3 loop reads CASSPMTGDEETQCF. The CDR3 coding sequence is TGTGCCAGCTCACCGATGACAGGGGATGAAGAGACCCAGTGCTTC.

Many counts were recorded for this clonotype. Here the CDR3 DNA reads TGTGCCTGGAGTGAGGTGGGGGAAAAACTGTTTTTT. Translating it yields CAWSEVGEKLFF. This chain uses TRBV30 with TRBJ1-4; D is unresolved. The CDR3 contains 12 residues. V lost 1 base, J lost 8 bases, and 8 bases lay in between. From germline, CDR1 is GTSNPN and CDR2 SVGIG (reference sequence).

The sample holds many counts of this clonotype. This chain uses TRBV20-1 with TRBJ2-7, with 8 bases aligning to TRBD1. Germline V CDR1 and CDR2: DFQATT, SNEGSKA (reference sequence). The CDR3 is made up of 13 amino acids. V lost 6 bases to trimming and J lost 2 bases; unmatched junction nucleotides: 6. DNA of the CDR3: TGCAGTGCCACCGGACAGGGAGCCTACGAGCAGTACTTC. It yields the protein CSATGQGAYEQYF.

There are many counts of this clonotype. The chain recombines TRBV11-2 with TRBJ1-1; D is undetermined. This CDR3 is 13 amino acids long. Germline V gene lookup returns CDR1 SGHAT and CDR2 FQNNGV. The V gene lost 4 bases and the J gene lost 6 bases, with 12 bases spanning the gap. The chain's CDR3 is CASSSLAGSEAFF. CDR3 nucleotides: TGTGCCAGCAGCTCCCTCGCGGGGTCTGAAGCTTTCTTT.

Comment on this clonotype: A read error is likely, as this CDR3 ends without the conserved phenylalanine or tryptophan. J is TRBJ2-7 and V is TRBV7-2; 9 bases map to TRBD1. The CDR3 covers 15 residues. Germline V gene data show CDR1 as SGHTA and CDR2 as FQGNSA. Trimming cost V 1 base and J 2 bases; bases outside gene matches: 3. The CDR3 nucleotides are TGTGCCAGCAGCTTAGGGGGACAGGGACCCTACGAGCAGTACTCC. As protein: CASSLGGQGPYEQYS.

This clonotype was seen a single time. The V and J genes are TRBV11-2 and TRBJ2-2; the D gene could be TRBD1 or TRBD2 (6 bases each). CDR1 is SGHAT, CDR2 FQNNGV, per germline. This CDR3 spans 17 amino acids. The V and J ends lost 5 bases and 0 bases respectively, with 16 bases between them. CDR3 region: CASSQFGGTTNTGELFF. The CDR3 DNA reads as TGTGCCAGCAGCCAATTTGGCGGGACAACGAACACCGGGGAGCTGTTTTTT.

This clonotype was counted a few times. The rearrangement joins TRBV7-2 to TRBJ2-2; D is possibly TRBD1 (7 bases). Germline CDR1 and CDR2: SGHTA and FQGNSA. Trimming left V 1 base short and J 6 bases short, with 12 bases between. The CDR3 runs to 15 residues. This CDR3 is CASSLGAGGPGELFF. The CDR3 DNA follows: TGTGCCAGCAGCTTAGGGGCAGGGGGGCCCGGGGAGCTGTTTTTT. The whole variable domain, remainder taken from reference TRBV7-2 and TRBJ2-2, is GAGVSQSPSNKVTEKGKDVELRCDPISGHTALYWYRQSLGQGLEFLIYFQGNSAPDKSGLPSDRFSAERTGGSVSTLTIQRTQQEDSAVYLCASSLGAGGPGELFFGEGSRLTVL.

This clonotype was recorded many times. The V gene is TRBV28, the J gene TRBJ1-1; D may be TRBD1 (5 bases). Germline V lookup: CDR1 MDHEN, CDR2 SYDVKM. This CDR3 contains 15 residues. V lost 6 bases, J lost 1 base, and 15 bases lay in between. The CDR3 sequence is CASRRSLTGNTEAFF. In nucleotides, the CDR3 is TGTGCCAGCAGGCGTAGCCTTACAGGGAACACTGAAGCTTTCTTT.

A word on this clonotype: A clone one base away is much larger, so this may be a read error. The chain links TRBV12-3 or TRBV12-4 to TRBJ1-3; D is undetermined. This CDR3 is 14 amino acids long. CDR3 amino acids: CASSYHSTGNTMYF. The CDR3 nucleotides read TGTGCCAGCAGTTACCACAGTACTGGAAACACCATGTATTTT.

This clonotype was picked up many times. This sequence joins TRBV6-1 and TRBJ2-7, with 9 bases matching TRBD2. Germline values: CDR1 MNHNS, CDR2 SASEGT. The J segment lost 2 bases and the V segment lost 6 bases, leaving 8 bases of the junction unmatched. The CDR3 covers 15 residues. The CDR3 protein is CASSPRLAEAYEQYF. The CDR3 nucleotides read TGTGCCAGCAGCCCCCGACTAGCGGAGGCCTACGAGCAGTACTTC.

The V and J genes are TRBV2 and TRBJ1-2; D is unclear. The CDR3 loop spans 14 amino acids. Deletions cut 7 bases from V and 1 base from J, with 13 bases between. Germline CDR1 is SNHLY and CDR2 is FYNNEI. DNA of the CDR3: TGTGCCAGCACAGAGCAAGATCTTAACTATGGCTACACCTTC. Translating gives CASTEQDLNYGYTF.

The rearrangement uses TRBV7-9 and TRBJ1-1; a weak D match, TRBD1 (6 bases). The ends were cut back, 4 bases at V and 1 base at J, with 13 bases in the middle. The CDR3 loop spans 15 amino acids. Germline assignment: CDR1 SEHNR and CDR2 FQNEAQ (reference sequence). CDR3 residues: CASSSIEQGNTEAFF. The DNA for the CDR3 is TGTGCCAGCAGCTCAATCGAACAGGGGAACACTGAAGCTTTCTTT.

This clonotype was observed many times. DNA of the CDR3: TGTGCCAGCAGCCGCGTGAGGGGGCTCCGTTCTACTAATGAAAAACTGTTTTTT. Translating it yields CASSRVRGLRSTNEKLFF. The rearrangement uses TRBV7-2 and TRBJ1-4; 7 nucleotides line up with TRBD1. The trim removed 5 bases at V and 2 bases at J, leaving 14 bases unmatched. Germline lookup yields CDR1 SGHTA and CDR2 FQGNSA. There are 18 residues in the CDR3.

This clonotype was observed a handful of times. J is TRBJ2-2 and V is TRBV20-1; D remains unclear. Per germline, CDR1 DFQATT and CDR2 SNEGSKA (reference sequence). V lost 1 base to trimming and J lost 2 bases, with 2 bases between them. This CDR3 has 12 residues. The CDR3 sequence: CSARGNTGELFF. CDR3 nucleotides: TGCAGTGCTAGAGGTAACACCGGGGAGCTGTTTTTT.

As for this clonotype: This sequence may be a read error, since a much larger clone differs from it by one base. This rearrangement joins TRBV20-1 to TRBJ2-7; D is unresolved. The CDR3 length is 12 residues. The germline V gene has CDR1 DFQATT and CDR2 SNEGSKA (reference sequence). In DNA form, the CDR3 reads TGCAGCGCGTGGCGACCAGCCTACGAGCAGTACTTC. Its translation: CSAWRPAYEQYF.

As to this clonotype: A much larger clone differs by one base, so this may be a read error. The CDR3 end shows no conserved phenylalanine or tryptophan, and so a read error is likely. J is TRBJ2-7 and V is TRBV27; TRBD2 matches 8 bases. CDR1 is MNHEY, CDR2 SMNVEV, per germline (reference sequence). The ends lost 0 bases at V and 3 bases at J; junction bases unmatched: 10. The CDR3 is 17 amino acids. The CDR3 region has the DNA TGTGCCAGCAGTTTATCCCTCGGGGGCGGGAGGAGCTACGAGCAGTACCTC. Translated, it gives CASSLSLGGGRSYEQYL.

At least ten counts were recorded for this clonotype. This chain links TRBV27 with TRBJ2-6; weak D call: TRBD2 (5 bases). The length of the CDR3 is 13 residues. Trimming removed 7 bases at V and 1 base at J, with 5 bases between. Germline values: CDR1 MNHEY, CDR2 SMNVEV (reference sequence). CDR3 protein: CASKRSGANVLTF. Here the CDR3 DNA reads TGTGCCAGCAAGCGGTCTGGGGCCAACGTCCTGACTTTC.

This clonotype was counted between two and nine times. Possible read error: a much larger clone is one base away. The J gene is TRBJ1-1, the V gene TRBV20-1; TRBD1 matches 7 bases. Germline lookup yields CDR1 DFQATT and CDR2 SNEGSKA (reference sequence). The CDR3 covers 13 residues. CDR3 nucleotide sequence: TGCAGTGCTGGAGATACAGGGGTTTCTGGAGCTTTCTTT. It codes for CSAGDTGVSGAFF.

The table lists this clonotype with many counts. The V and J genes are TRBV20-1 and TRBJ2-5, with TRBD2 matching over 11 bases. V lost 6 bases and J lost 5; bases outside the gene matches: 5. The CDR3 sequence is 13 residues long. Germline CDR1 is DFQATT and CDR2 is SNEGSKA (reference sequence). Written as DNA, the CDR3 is TGCAGTGCAACTAGCGGGAGTACGGAGACCCAGTACTTC. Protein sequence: CSATSGSTETQYF.

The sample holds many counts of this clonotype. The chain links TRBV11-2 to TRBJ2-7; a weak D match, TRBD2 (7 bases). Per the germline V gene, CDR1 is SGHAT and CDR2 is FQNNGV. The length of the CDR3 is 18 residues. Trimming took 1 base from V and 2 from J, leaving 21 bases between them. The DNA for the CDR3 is TGTGCCAGCAGCTTAGTAGAGGGGGGGGGCCAAGGGGCCTACGAGCAGTACTTC. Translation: CASSLVEGGGQGAYEQYF. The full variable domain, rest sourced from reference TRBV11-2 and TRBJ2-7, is EAGVAQSPRYKIIEKRQSVAFWCNPISGHATLYWYQQILGQGPKLLIQFQNNGVVDDSQLPKDRFSAERLKGVDSTLKIQPAKLEDSAVYLCASSLVEGGGQGAYEQYFGPGTRLTVT.